The 16 T cell receptor beta chains listed next were all sequenced from one sample in a study of shared clonotypes between healthy human individuals. Only in-frame clones appear in the TCRdb table, and some are missing; sequencing was by immunoSEQ multiplex PCR. The table has more than 2 million clones, 85% to 95% seen once. Material for sequencing was naive CD4+ T cells sorted from blood. Subset here: CD45RA+ positively selected. These receptor sequences come from a man aged 18-30 years in good health.

The V and J genes are TRBV25-1 and TRBJ1-2; 8 nucleotides align to TRBD1. CDR3 length: 18 amino acids. V lost 1 base to trimming and J lost 4 bases; unmatched junction nucleotides: 14. CDR1 MGHDK and CDR2 SYGVNS come from the germline V gene. CDR3 loop: CASSESSPGGASGYGYTF. CDR3 in DNA: TGTGCCAGCAGTGAATCGTCCCCAGGGGGCGCGAGTGGCTATGGCTACACCTTC.

The rearrangement uses TRBV4-1 and TRBJ2-7, with TRBD1 identical over 8 bases. The germline V gene encodes CDR1 MGHRA and CDR2 YSYEKL. The V segment lost 4 bases and the J segment 3 bases; nucleotides outside the gene matches: 8. The CDR3 is made up of 15 amino acids. The CDR3 region is CASSRLGQVIYEQYF. DNA for the CDR3: TGCGCCAGCAGCCGACTGGGACAGGTAATCTACGAGCAGTACTTC.

V and J are TRBV6-5 and TRBJ2-2; tentative D call: TRBD1 (6 bases). Germline assignment: CDR1 MNHEY and CDR2 SVGAGI. This CDR3 is built from 14 residues. V was cut by 6 bases and J by 9 bases, with 17 bases left in between. The chain's CDR3 is CASRPLAGDRELFF. The CDR3 DNA is TGTGCCAGCAGACCTCTAGCAGGGGACCGGGAGCTGTTTTTT.

V and J are TRBV2 and TRBJ2-3, with D perhaps matching TRBD2 (5 bases). V was clipped by 8 bases and J by 1 base, with 13 bases between them. This CDR3 spans 14 amino acids. CDR1 and CDR2 (germline): SNHLY, FYNNEI. The CDR3 loop reads CASRYGVGTDTQYF. The CDR3, as DNA: TGTGCCAGCCGGTACGGGGTCGGCACAGATACGCAGTATTTT. Looking up the rest from reference TRBV2 and TRBJ2-3 gives the full variable domain: EPEVTQTPSHQVTQMGQEVILRCVPISNHLYFYWYRQILGQKVEFLVSFYNNEISEKSEIFDDQFSVERPDGSNFTLKIRSTKLEDSAMYFCASRYGVGTDTQYFGPGTRLTVL.

This clone was seen ten or more times. The sample has other DNA sequences that encode this CDR3 too. The CDR3 spells CASSVGQGRTYGYTF. Written as DNA, the CDR3 is TGTGCCAGCAGCGTCGGACAGGGTCGGACCTATGGCTACACCTTC. The V call is TRBV7-2, the J call TRBJ1-2; 8 bases fit TRBD1. Unmatched junction bases numbered 9, after V lost 5 bases and J lost 4 bases. This CDR3 has 15 residues. The V gene's germline CDR1 is SGHTA and CDR2 FQGNSA.

The sample holds one count of this clone. The chain joins TRBV2 to TRBJ2-2; D gene ambiguous. The CDR3 has 14 residues. With 2 bases removed from V and 6 bases from J, the gap between germline ends came to 10 bases. Germline loops: CDR1 SNHLY, CDR2 FYNNEI. The CDR3 region is CASSEKGGAGELFF. The CDR3 bases are TGTGCCAGCAGTGAAAAGGGTGGGGCCGGGGAGCTGTTTTTT.

Notes on this clone: The same CDR3 can be traced to other DNA sequences in this sample. The chain uses TRBV2 and TRBJ1-5, with D perhaps TRBD1 (5 bases). In germline, CDR1 is SNHLY, CDR2 FYNNEI. This CDR3 has 14 residues. Trimming pared 4 bases from V and 4 bases from J, leaving 11 bases between. This CDR3 reads CASSAGTGNQPQHF. The CDR3 nucleotides are TGTGCCAGCAGTGCTGGGACGGGAAATCAGCCCCAGCATTTT.

V and J are TRBV28 and TRBJ2-3, with 8 bases lining up with TRBD2. Trimming cost V 5 bases and J 7 bases; bases outside gene matches: 11. The CDR3 spans 15 residues. Germline V gene lookup returns CDR1 MDHEN and CDR2 SYDVKM. The CDR3 bases are TGTGCCAGCAGTCTCGGTTTAGCGGGGTTAAATACGCAGTATTTT. It codes for CASSLGLAGLNTQYF.

The chain joins TRBV19 to TRBJ2-1; a weak D match, TRBD2 (5 bases). V lost 6 bases and J 5 bases, leaving 17 bases between the germline ends. This CDR3 is 15 amino acids long. The germline CDR1 and CDR2 sequences are LNHDA and SQIVND (reference sequence). The CDR3: CASRVRTRPNNEQFF. The CDR3 DNA follows: TGTGCCAGTAGGGTTAGGACTCGACCTAACAATGAGCAGTTCTTC.

The rearrangement joins TRBV29-1 to TRBJ2-4; 10 bases agree with TRBD1. The germline CDR1 and CDR2 sequences are SQVTM and ANQGSEA. CDR3 length equals 16 residues. With V trimmed by 0 bases and J by 4 bases, 6 bases remained unmatched. Here the CDR3 DNA reads TGCAGCGTTGAAGATCAGGGACAGGGGTGGAAAAACATTCAGTACTTC. Translation gives CSVEDQGQGWKNIQYF.

Comment on this clone: Other DNA sequences of this sample code for an identical CDR3. The chain uses TRBV5-1 and TRBJ1-4; D is perhaps TRBD1 (5 bases). V was pared by 0 bases and J by 4 bases, with 7 bases between. Germline lookup yields CDR1 SGHRS and CDR2 YFSETQ. This CDR3 has 14 residues. The CDR3 DNA reads as TGCGCCAGCAGCTTGGAGGGGAATAATGAAAAACTGTTTTTT. Translating gives CASSLEGNNEKLFF.

This clone was seen only once. The J gene is TRBJ1-2, the V gene TRBV20-1; D is perhaps TRBD1 (5 bases). The CDR3 has 11 amino acids. Trimming took 6 bases from V and 6 from J, leaving 11 bases between them. Germline values: CDR1 DFQATT, CDR2 SNEGSKA (reference sequence). In nucleotides, the CDR3 is TGCAGTGCCCTGGGGGTAGATGGCTACACCTTC. It specifies CSALGVDGYTF.

The chain links TRBV5-1 to TRBJ1-1, with TRBD1 matching 8 bases. With V trimmed by 1 base and J by 0 bases, 5 bases remained unmatched. The CDR3 runs to 16 residues. Germline values: CDR1 SGHRS, CDR2 YFSETQ. CDR3 loop: CASSLQTGVMNTEAFF. CDR3 sequence (DNA): TGCGCCAGCAGCTTGCAGACAGGGGTTATGAACACTGAAGCTTTCTTT.

In this sample, this clone turned up once. This chain connects TRBV4-3 to TRBJ2-5, with 12 bases that match TRBD2. This CDR3 contains 16 residues. Germline CDR1 LGHNA, CDR2 YSLEER. Trimming cost V 3 bases and J 5 bases; bases outside gene matches: 7. CDR3 amino acids: CASSHFRTSGEETQYF. As DNA, the CDR3 is TGCGCCAGCAGCCATTTTCGGACTAGCGGGGAGGAGACCCAGTACTTC.

This rearrangement joins TRBV2 to TRBJ2-7; TRBD1 aligns across 7 bases. In germline, CDR1 is SNHLY, CDR2 FYNNEI. There are 14 residues in the CDR3. After removal of 6 bases from V and 2 bases from J, the junction contained 7 bases not matched to a gene. Written as DNA, the CDR3 is TGTGCCAGCAGCCCCCGCGGACAGGCCTACGAGCAGTACTTC. Translating gives CASSPRGQAYEQYF.

As regards this clone: This CDR3 is also generated by other DNA sequences in the sample. The V call is TRBV9, the J call TRBJ1-2; D is perhaps TRBD1 (6 bases). V was trimmed by 7 bases and J by 2 bases, leaving 12 bases between them. The germline CDR1 and CDR2 sequences are SGDLS and YYNGEE. This CDR3 contains 13 residues. The CDR3 spells CASSPDRNYGYTF. DNA of the CDR3: TGTGCCAGCTCCCCCGACAGGAACTATGGCTACACCTTC.